This record covers a single TCR beta chain. This record comes from a study of blood T cell repertoires in COVID-19. Sequencing was performed with immunoSEQ multiplex PCR; in TCRdb, only in-frame clones are kept and a portion is missing. Of hundreds of thousands of clones listed, approximately 90% were seen once; the top ten hold under 5%. Germline values: CDR1 LNHDA, CDR2 SQIVND (reference sequence). The ends lost 5 bases at V and 2 bases at J; junction bases unmatched: 5. This CDR3 spans 14 amino acids. All enrollees were roughly 18 to 100 years old and from 20 to 30 US areas. Participants had their cohort set by participant-reported clinical history. Recovered status applied to Cohort 3 donors who had two consecutive negative PCRs. It also applied to those with clearance or with symptom resolution.

The receptor comes from a woman between 25 and 40 years old who had recovered from COVID-19. Sequencing used PBMCs or T cells enriched from blood (not recorded which). The rearrangement links TRBV19 to TRBJ1-2; 7 nucleotides line up with TRBD1. The CDR3 protein is CASSFRTGNYGYTF. The CDR3 DNA reads TGTGCCAGTAGTTTCCGGACAGGCAACTATGGCTACACCTTC.